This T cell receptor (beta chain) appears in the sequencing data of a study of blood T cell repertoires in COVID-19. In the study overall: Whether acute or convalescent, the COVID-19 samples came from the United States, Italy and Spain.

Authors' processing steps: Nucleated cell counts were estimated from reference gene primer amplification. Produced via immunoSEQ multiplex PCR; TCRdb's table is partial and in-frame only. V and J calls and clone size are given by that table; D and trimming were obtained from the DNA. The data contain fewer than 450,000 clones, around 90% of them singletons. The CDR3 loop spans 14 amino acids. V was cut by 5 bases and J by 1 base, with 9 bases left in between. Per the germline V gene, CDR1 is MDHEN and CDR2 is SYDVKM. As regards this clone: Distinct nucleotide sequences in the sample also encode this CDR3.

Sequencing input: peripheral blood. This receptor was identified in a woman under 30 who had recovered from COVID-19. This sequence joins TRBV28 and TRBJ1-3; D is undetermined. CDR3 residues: CASSLPGSGNTIYF. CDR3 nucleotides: TGTGCCAGCAGTCTACCGGGGTCTGGAAACACCATATATTTT.